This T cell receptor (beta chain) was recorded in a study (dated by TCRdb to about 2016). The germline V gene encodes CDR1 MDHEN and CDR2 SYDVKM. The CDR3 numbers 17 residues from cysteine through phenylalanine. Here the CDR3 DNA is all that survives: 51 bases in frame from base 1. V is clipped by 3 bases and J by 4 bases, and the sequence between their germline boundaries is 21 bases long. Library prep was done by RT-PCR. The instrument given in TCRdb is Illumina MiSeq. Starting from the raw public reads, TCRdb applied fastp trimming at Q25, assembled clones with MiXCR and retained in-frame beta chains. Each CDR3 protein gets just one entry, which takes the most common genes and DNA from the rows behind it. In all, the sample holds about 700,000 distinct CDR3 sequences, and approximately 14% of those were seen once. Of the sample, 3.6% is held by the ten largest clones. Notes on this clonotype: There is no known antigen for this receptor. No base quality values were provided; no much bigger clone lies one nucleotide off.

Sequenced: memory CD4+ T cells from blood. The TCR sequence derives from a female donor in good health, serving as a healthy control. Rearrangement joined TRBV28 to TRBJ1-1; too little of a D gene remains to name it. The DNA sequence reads TGTGCCAGCAGTTTCGACATACCAAGGGCTGTCGGCACTGAAGCTTTCTTT. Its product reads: CASSFDIPRAVGTEAFF.